The clone carrying this T cell receptor (beta chain) has at least ten counts. Its antigen remains unidentified. Researchers built TCR beta libraries using quantitative 5'-RACE with molecular barcodes. TCRdb itself ran the 5' RACE reads through MiXCR, one entry per CDR3 protein. The sample has about 140,000 distinct CDR3 sequences, 6% to 8% seen once. The data were obtained in a study of CD8 T cells in ankylosing spondylitis. Study results and caveats: The disease-linked clones had a CD8+ phenotype and low blood frequencies. Matched synovial fluid from ankylosing spondylitis patients was reported to be enriched for disease-linked clones.

CDR3 length: 11 amino acids. Between the trimmed V and J ends, which lost 1 base and 7 bases, there was a span of 2 bases. Looked up from germline, CDR1 is SGHRS and CDR2 is YFSETQ. The sequenced material came from blood, either unsorted or a sorted T cell fraction (not recorded which). This sequence was found in a female donor with ankylosing spondylitis or in good health (not recorded which). This sequence joins TRBV5-1 and TRBJ2-2; D not resolved. The CDR3 nucleotides are TGCGCCAGCAGCTTGAACGGGGAGCTGTTTTTT. Translation gives CASSLNGELFF.